This T cell receptor (beta chain) emerged from a study of beta chain features in type 1 diabetes. This clone was seen a few times. Its target is unknown. General study findings and limits: It was among patients, rather than healthy donors, that naive, central memory and Treg TCRB repertoires appeared more similar.

Expressed TCRB transcripts were sequenced, since all the RNA that had been isolated was reverse transcribed. The protocol was immunoSEQ multiplex PCR, while the TCRdb copy is restricted to in-frame clones and leaves out a portion. The repertoire has a few hundred thousand clones, roughly a tenth of them found once; the top ten carry 1% to 1.5%. The CDR3 is 14 residues long. V lost 3 bases and J lost 0, with 6 bases in between. CDR1 is MDHEN and CDR2 is SYDVKM in the germline V gene. The authors sorted CD4+ naive, central memory, regulatory and stem cell-like memory cells via CD45RO/CCR7/CD25/CD127/CD95/CD27.

The chain links TRBV28 to TRBJ2-1; no definite D call. The sequencing sample was made of central memory CD4+ T cells from blood. This receptor was taken from a man younger than 30 in good health. CDR3 amino acids: CASSFIGSYNEQFF. Here the CDR3 DNA reads TGTGCCAGCAGTTTTATTGGCTCCTACAATGAGCAGTTCTTC.